Below, 28 T cell receptor beta chains from the same sample are listed, as sequenced in a study of lymphopenia after photon versus proton radiotherapy. The protocol was immunoSEQ multiplex PCR, while the TCRdb copy is restricted to in-frame clones and leaves out a portion. The sample lists about 45,000 clones, 85% to 90% seen once, with over 2% in the top ten. Sequenced here: peripheral blood, sampled from a patient treated with photon-based radiotherapy. These receptors all stem from a man between 35 and 55 years old with gastric cancer.

This clone appeared a few times. This chain links TRBV6-1 with TRBJ1-4; TRBD1 aligns across 7 bases. Germline V gives CDR1 MNHNS, CDR2 SASEGT. Trimming removed 8 bases from V and 7 bases from J; junction bases left unmatched: 10. The CDR3 covers 14 residues. CDR3 DNA sequence: TGTGCCAGCCTATCACAGGGGTTCGGTGAAAAACTGTTTTTT. Its protein is CASLSQGFGEKLFF.

The chain links TRBV7-9 to TRBJ2-7, with a tentative D call TRBD1 (6 bases). The CDR3 runs to 16 residues. CDR1 is SEHNR, CDR2 FQNEAQ, per germline (reference sequence). V shed 0 bases and J shed 4 bases, with 16 bases lying between them. This CDR3 reads CASSLASGHLRYEQYF. In DNA, the CDR3 is TGTGCCAGCAGCTTAGCGTCGGGACACCTCCGATACGAGCAGTACTTC.

CDR3: CASSQDPQGSPLHF. The CDR3 DNA reads as TGCGCCAGCAGCCAAGACCCACAGGGTTCACCCCTCCACTTT. This chain links TRBV4-1 with TRBJ1-6, with D perhaps TRBD1 (6 bases). Trimming pared 0 bases from V and 9 bases from J, leaving 9 bases between. This CDR3 contains 14 residues. Germline V CDR1 and CDR2: MGHRA, YSYEKL.

J is TRBJ1-5 and V is TRBV7-6; D gene uncertain. Germline CDR1 is SGHVS and CDR2 is FNYEAQ. Trimming took off 1 base at V and 2 bases at J, with 9 bases between the two ends. This CDR3 has 15 amino acids. In DNA form, the CDR3 reads TGTGCCAGCAGCTTAGAAGTAGGGCGCAATCAGCCCCAGCATTTT. Its translation: CASSLEVGRNQPQHF.

J is TRBJ2-1 and V is TRBV5-1; D ambiguous. The CDR3 consists of 13 residues. The germline V and J ends were trimmed by 2 bases and 7 bases, with 10 bases remaining between them. Germline V gene lookup returns CDR1 SGHRS and CDR2 YFSETQ. CDR3 protein: CASSFAGENEQFF. CDR3 DNA: TGCGCCAGCAGCTTTGCAGGTGAAAATGAGCAGTTCTTC. Full variable domain (outside the CDR3, taken from reference TRBV5-1 and TRBJ2-1): KAGVTQTPRYLIKTRGQQVTLSCSPISGHRSVSWYQQTPGQGLQFLFEYFSETQRNKGNFPGRFSGRQFSNSRSEMNVSTLELGDSALYLCASSFAGENEQFFGPGTRLTVL.

CDR3 in amino acids: CASSFGQVKPEQYF. For the CDR3, the DNA is TGTGCCAGCAGCTTTGGACAGGTCAAGCCCGAGCAGTACTTC. The V call is TRBV11-2, the J call TRBJ2-5; 7 bases are shared with TRBD1. The J call may be in error: the DNA end matches TRBJ2-7 better. The germline V gene has CDR1 SGHAT and CDR2 FQNNGV. The CDR3 loop spans 14 amino acids.

This chain links TRBV19 with TRBJ1-5; 7 bases are shared with TRBD1. J lost 1 base, V lost 5 bases, and 2 bases had no gene match. CDR1 and CDR2 (germline): LNHDA, SQIVND (reference sequence). This CDR3 is built from 14 residues. CDR3 coding DNA: TGTGCCAGTAGTTCGACAGGGAGCAATCAGCCCCAGCATTTT. The encoded protein is CASSSTGSNQPQHF. The full variable domain, its missing parts supplied by reference TRBV19 and TRBJ1-5, is DGGITQSPKYLFRKEGQNVTLSCEQNLNHDAMYWYRQDPGQGLRLIYYSQIVNDFQKGDIAEGYSVSREKKESFPLTVTSAQKNPTAFYLCASSSTGSNQPQHFGDGTRLSIL.

The V and J genes are TRBV4-3 and TRBJ2-5; 8 bases are shared with TRBD1. Germline V CDR1 and CDR2: LGHNA, YSLEER. The trim removed 4 bases at V and 3 bases at J, leaving 7 bases unmatched. There are 15 residues in the CDR3. The CDR3 DNA sequence: TGCGCCAGCAGCCCTACGACAGGGGTTGAAGAGACCCAGTACTTC. It encodes CASSPTTGVEETQYF.

This rearrangement joins TRBV6-5 to TRBJ1-2; possible D gene TRBD1, 5 bases. Trimming cost V 1 base and J 8 bases, with 17 bases left between them. Germline V gene data show CDR1 as MNHEY and CDR2 as SVGAGI. This CDR3 has 15 amino acids. CDR3 coding DNA: TGTGCCAGCAGTTACTTCTCGTCCGGGACTAGAGGCTACACCTTC. Protein: CASSYFSSGTRGYTF.

The chain employs TRBV4-3 and TRBJ1-2; D unresolved. This CDR3 comprises 15 residues. Trimming took off 0 bases at V and 4 bases at J, with 12 bases between the two ends. Germline V gene lookup returns CDR1 LGHNA and CDR2 YSLEER. The DNA for the CDR3 is TGCGCCAGCAGCCAAGAATTAGGGCTTGGCTATGGCTACACCTTC. Translated, it gives CASSQELGLGYGYTF.

As concerns this clone: Other DNA sequences in this sample translate to the same CDR3. The V and J genes are TRBV6-5 and TRBJ1-1; D remains unclear. V shed 5 bases and J shed 1 base, with 8 bases lying between them. CDR1 is MNHEY, CDR2 SVGAGI, per germline. This CDR3 contains 13 residues. In DNA, the CDR3 is TGTGCCAGCAGTCCGGGAGCGAACACTGAAGCTTTCTTT. This encodes CASSPGANTEAFF.

The gene calls are TRBV30 and TRBJ1-1; 7 bases fit TRBD1. CDR1 is GTSNPN and CDR2 is SVGIG in the germline V gene (reference sequence). V gave up 3 bases and J gave up 5 bases; unmatched junction bases: 6. The CDR3 is 13 residues long. In DNA, the CDR3 is TGTGCCTGGAGCTGGCAGGGGGGTACTGAAGCTTTCTTT. Translation: CAWSWQGGTEAFF.

The chain has TRBV30 and TRBJ1-5, with a weak D call TRBD1 (6 bases). V was cut by 3 bases and J by 1 base, with 13 bases left in between. There are 15 residues in the CDR3. The germline V gene has CDR1 GTSNPN and CDR2 SVGIG (reference sequence). CDR3 amino acids: CAWRRPQGSNQPQHF. CDR3 DNA: TGTGCCTGGAGAAGGCCCCAGGGGAGCAATCAGCCCCAGCATTTT. The full variable domain, in which reference TRBV30 and TRBJ1-5 provide the parts outside the CDR3, is SQTIHQWPATLVQPVGSPLSLECTVEGTSNPNLYWYRQAAGRGLQLLFYSVGIGQISSEVPQNLSASRPQDRQFILSSKKLLLSDSGFYLCAWRRPQGSNQPQHFGDGTRLSIL.

The V gene is TRBV9, the J gene TRBJ1-5, with D unresolved. The CDR3 is 13 amino acids. Germline CDR1 reads SGDLS; CDR2 reads YYNGEE. With 4 bases removed from V and 5 bases from J, the gap between germline ends came to 10 bases. The CDR3 sequence is CASSPSGDQPQHF. The CDR3, as DNA: TGTGCCAGCAGCCCTTCGGGAGATCAGCCCCAGCATTTT.

This rearrangement joins TRBV18 to TRBJ1-1; D call uncertain. CDR1 and CDR2 (germline): KGHSH, LQKENI. V was trimmed by 6 bases and J by 3 bases, leaving 14 bases between them. The CDR3 runs 14 residues. The CDR3: CASSLYSGDTEAFF. The CDR3 DNA sequence: TGTGCCAGCTCCCTCTATTCTGGGGACACTGAAGCTTTCTTT.

The CDR3 DNA reads TGCAGCGTGATAGGACAGGGGGCCTCTGAAGCTTTCTTT. Translating gives CSVIGQGASEAFF. The rearrangement uses TRBV29-1 and TRBJ1-1; 11 nucleotides line up with TRBD1. Trimming took 6 bases from V and 6 from J; bases not matched to a gene: 6. CDR3 length: 13 amino acids. Per the germline V gene, CDR1 is SQVTM and CDR2 is ANQGSEA.

The chain links TRBV11-3 to TRBJ2-3, with no clear D. In germline, CDR1 is SGHNT, CDR2 YENEEA. The CDR3 extends over 13 amino acids. V lost 4 bases, J lost 0 bases, and 5 bases lay in between. The CDR3 DNA reads TGTGCCAGCAGCTCACCTAGCACAGATACGCAGTATTTT. Amino acid sequence: CASSSPSTDTQYF.

This chain uses TRBV5-1 with TRBJ2-5; maybe TRBD2 (6 bases). Germline CDR1 SGHRS, CDR2 YFSETQ. Trimming left V 0 bases short and J 9 bases short, with 18 bases between. The CDR3 sequence is 15 residues long. The CDR3 loop reads CASSLGDSGPTSQYF. The CDR3 region has the DNA TGCGCCAGCAGCTTGGGGGACTCTGGACCCACTTCCCAGTACTTC.

V gene TRBV30 combines with J gene TRBJ1-5; a weak D match, TRBD1 (6 bases). Trimming took 2 bases from V and 1 from J, leaving 12 bases between them. The CDR3 length is 15 residues. The germline gives CDR1 GTSNPN, CDR2 SVGIG (reference sequence). The CDR3 DNA reads TGTGCCTGGAGTTCACAGGGTACGAGCAATCAGCCCCAGCATTTT. It is translated as CAWSSQGTSNQPQHF.

This clone was seen only once. This chain joins TRBV4-1 and TRBJ1-2; TRBD1 matches 9 bases. The V gene end was trimmed by 2 bases and the J gene end by 5 bases; junction bases not matched to a gene: 6. The CDR3 is made up of 15 amino acids. CDR1 and CDR2 (germline): MGHRA, YSYEKL. The CDR3 loop is CASSQSTGGFYGYTF. The CDR3 region has the DNA TGCGCCAGCAGCCAATCAACAGGGGGCTTTTATGGCTACACCTTC.

This chain links TRBV15 with TRBJ2-3; TRBD1 might be the D (5 bases). CDR3 length: 14 residues. Trimming left V 1 base short and J 5 bases short, with 10 bases between. Germline CDR1 LNHNV, CDR2 YYDKDF (reference sequence). The CDR3 region is CATSRAQGGDTQYF. DNA of the CDR3: TGTGCCACCAGCAGAGCCCAGGGCGGAGATACGCAGTATTTT.

This rearrangement joins TRBV6-1 to TRBJ2-5, with 7 positions matching TRBD1. Germline V gene lookup returns CDR1 MNHNS and CDR2 SASEGT. CDR3 size: 14 residues. V gave up 5 bases and J gave up 3 bases; unmatched junction bases: 6. The DNA for the CDR3 is TGTGCCAGCAGTCGGACCGACAGGGAAGAGACCCAGTACTTC. This encodes CASSRTDREETQYF.

Written as DNA, the CDR3 is TGTGCCAGTAGTATAGACCATGATGGGGGGCTGGGAGATACGCAGTATTTT. Translated, it gives CASSIDHDGGLGDTQYF. This chain uses TRBV19 with TRBJ2-3; the D call may be TRBD1 or TRBD2 (6 bases each). Germline V gives CDR1 LNHDA, CDR2 SQIVND (reference sequence). The V end lost 0 bases, the J end lost 5 bases, and 18 bases lay between the germline ends. CDR3 size: 17 residues.

The J gene is TRBJ2-1, the V gene TRBV2, with 9 nucleotides matching TRBD1. The CDR3 extends over 14 amino acids. Trimming took 8 bases from V and 7 from J; bases not matched to a gene: 9. The germline V gene encodes CDR1 SNHLY and CDR2 FYNNEI. Written as DNA, the CDR3 is TGTGCCAGCTTCCGGGACAGGGAACTTAATGAGCAGTTCTTC. As protein: CASFRDRELNEQFF.

This clone was counted between two and nine times. CDR3 sequence (DNA): TGTGCCACCAGCAAGGACTCCCTAGTGGGTGAGCAGTTCTTC. It yields the protein CATSKDSLVGEQFF. The chain combines TRBV15 with TRBJ2-1; D may be TRBD2 (5 bases). CDR3 length: 14 residues. V lost 4 bases and J 9 bases, leaving 16 bases between the germline ends. Germline values: CDR1 LNHNV, CDR2 YYDKDF (reference sequence).

This chain uses TRBV6-5 with TRBJ1-2; D ambiguous. V shed 4 bases and J shed 6 bases, with 6 bases lying between them. Germline-derived CDR1 and CDR2 are MNHEY and SVGAGI. The CDR3 sequence is 11 residues long. The chain's CDR3 is CASSSNNGYTF. DNA of the CDR3: TGTGCCAGCAGTTCCAATAATGGCTACACCTTC.

J is TRBJ2-5 and V is TRBV18; 9 bases are shared with TRBD1. This CDR3 region has 16 residues. CDR1 KGHSH and CDR2 LQKENI come from the germline V gene. The ends lost 0 bases at V and 4 bases at J; junction bases unmatched: 6. The CDR3 spells CASSPPNRGLGETQYF. DNA of the CDR3: TGTGCCAGCTCACCACCTAACAGGGGGCTTGGAGAGACCCAGTACTTC.

V usage is TRBV12-2 and J usage is TRBJ1-5; the table names TRBD1, a call not compared with the DNA. TRBV12-2 is a pseudogene segment. The CDR3 totals 20 residues. The CDR3 DNA reads as TGTGCAAGTCGCTTAGAGAATAAAGCCGGGACAGATAAAATCAATCAGCCCCAGCATTTT. As protein: CASRLENKAGTDKINQPQHF.